This record covers a single T cell receptor (beta chain). This record belongs to a study of CD8+ T cells in alopecia areata. Study-wide background: Patients in the treated group were given tofacitinib by mouth, 5 to 10 mg twice a day. Treated patients' severity was scored by percentage of affected scalp area.

This sample's treatment: oral pan-JAK inhibitor, 5-10 mg twice daily. Peripheral blood and lesional scalp punch biopsies were taken from alopecia areata patients. cDNA reverse transcribed from extracted RNA served as the sequencing template. Method: immunoSEQ multiplex PCR; TCRdb's copy keeps in-frame clones and lacks some. Among 250,000 to 350,000 clones listed, 60% were seen once. CDR3 length: 15 residues. V lost 1 base, J lost 0 bases, and 4 bases lay in between. Germline values: CDR1 SGHTA, CDR2 FQGNSA. The chain links TRBV7-2 to TRBJ2-6; D gene ambiguous. This receptor was identified in a human donor with alopecia areata. Material: CD4+ T cells sorted from blood, obtained at week 52, from a patient treated with tofacitinib. CDR3 in DNA: TGTGCCAGCAGCTTAGTGGCCTCTGGGGCCAACGTCCTGACTTTC. It encodes CASSLVASGANVLTF.